This T cell receptor beta chain originates from a study of blood T cell repertoires in COVID-19. Libraries were prepared by immunoSEQ multiplex PCR; TCRdb keeps only in-frame clonotypes and omits some of them. The sample contains 300,000 or so clones, just over 85% of which appear only once. Participants had their cohort set by participant-reported clinical history. This CDR3 is 14 amino acids long. The junction had 3 bases not matched to a gene; V was cut back by 4 bases and J by 0 bases. Germline V gene lookup returns CDR1 SNHLY and CDR2 FYNNEI. The chain is built from TRBV2 and TRBJ2-7; 7 positions match TRBD1. Sequencing was done on a sample of PBMCs or T cells enriched from blood (not recorded which). The sequence derives from a woman between 18 and 29 years old who had recovered from COVID-19. In DNA, the CDR3 is TGTGCCAGCAGTGTGGGACAGAGCTCCTACGAGCAGTACTTC. It translates to CASSVGQSSYEQYF.